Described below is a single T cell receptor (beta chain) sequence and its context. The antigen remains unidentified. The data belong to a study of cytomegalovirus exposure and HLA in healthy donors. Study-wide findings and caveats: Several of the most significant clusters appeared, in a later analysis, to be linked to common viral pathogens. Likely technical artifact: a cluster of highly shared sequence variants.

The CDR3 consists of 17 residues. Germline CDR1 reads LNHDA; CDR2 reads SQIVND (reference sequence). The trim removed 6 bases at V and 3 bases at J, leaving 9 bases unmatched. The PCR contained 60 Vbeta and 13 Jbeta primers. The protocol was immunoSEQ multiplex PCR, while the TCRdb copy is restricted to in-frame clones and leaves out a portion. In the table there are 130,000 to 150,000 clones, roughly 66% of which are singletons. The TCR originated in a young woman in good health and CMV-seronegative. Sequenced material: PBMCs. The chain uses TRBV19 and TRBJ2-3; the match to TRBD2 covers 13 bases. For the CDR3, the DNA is TGTGCCAGTAGCACTAGCGGGAGGGGCCTTGGGACAGATACGCAGTATTTT. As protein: CASSTSGRGLGTDTQYF.